This TCR beta chain came from a study of human T cells and chemical hapten exposure. Time point meaning: patch test 1, 2 weeks after DPC sensitization. Treatment given: therapeutic diphenylcyclopropenone sensitization with weekly scalp DPC. The V end lost 2 bases, the J end lost 4 bases, and 10 bases lay between the germline ends. From germline, CDR1 is SNHLY and CDR2 FYNNEI. The length of the CDR3 is 14 residues. TCRdb passed the RACE reads through MiXCR, listing each CDR3 protein once. The sample has some 180,000 distinct CDR3 sequences, 20% to 25% seen once. The material was whole blood, obtained in connection with sensitization to the hapten diphenylcyclopropenone (DPC). The clonotype originates from a woman aged 45 to 65 with alopecia areata. Some clones in this sample may be carry-over from other donors' samples. The chain couples TRBV2 to TRBJ2-3, with D uncertain. The CDR3 DNA is TGTGCCAGCAGTGAACCCAGACTCCCAGATACGCAGTATTTT. Protein: CASSEPRLPDTQYF.